This entry features one T cell receptor beta chain sequence. Here immunoSEQ multiplex PCR was the method, and the copy in TCRdb shows in-frame clones only, minus some. The sample holds around 380,000 clones, roughly four fifths seen once. This CDR3 contains 13 residues. Germline V gene sequence: CDR1 MRHNA, CDR2 SNTAGT. J gave up 6 bases and V 8 bases, and 5 bases lay outside the gene matches. This record belongs to a study of blood T cell repertoires in COVID-19. The material sequenced was peripheral blood. The chain recombines TRBV6-4 with TRBJ2-7; 12 bases match TRBD2. The source is a human donor with acute or convalescent COVID-19. The donor label of this sample is uncertain. The CDR3: CASHLAGGCEQYF. The CDR3 DNA reads TGTGCCAGCCACCTAGCGGGAGGGTGCGAGCAGTACTTC.